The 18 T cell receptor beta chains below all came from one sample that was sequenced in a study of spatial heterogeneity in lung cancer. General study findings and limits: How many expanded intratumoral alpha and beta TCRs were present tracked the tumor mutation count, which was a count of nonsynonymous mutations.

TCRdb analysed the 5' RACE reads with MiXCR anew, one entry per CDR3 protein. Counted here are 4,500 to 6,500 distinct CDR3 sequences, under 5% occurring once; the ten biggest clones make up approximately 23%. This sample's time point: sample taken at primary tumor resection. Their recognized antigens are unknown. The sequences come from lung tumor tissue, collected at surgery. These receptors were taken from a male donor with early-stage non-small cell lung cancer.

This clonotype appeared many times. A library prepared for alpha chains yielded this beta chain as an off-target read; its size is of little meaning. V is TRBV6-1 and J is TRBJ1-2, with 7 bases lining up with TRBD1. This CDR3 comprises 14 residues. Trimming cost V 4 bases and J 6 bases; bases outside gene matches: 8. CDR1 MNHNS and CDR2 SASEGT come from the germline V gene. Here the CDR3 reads CASSGQGYLDGYTF. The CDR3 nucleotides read TGTGCCAGCAGTGGACAGGGATATTTGGATGGCTACACCTTC.

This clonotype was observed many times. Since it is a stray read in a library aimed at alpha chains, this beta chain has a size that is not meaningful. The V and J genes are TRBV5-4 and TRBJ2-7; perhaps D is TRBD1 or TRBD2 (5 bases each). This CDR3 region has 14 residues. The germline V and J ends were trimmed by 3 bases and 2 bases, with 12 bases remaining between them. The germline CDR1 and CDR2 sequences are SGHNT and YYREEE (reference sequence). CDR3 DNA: TGTGCCAGCAGCTCCCGGGACGGCGCCTACGAGCAGTACTTC. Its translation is CASSSRDGAYEQYF.

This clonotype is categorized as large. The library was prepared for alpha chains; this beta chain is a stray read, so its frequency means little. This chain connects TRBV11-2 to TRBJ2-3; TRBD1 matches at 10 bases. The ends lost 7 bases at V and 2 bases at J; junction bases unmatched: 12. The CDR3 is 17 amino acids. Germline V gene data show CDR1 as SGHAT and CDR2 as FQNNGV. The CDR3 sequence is CASTPPFGTGDTDTQYF. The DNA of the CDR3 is TGTGCCAGCACCCCGCCGTTCGGGACAGGGGACACAGATACGCAGTATTTT.

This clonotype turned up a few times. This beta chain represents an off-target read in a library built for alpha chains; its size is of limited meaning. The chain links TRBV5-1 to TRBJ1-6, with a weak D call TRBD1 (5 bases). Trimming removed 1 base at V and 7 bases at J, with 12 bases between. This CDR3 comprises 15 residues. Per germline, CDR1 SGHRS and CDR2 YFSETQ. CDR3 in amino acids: CASSLTGTENSPLHF. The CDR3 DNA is TGCGCCAGCAGCTTGACCGGGACCGAAAATTCACCCCTCCACTTT.

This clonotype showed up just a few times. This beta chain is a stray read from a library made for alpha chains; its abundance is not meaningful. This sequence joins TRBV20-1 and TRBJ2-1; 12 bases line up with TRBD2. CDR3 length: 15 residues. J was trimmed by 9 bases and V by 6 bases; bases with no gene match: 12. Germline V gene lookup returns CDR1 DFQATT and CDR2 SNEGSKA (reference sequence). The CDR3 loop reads CSAPSPSGGAVEQFF. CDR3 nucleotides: TGCAGTGCCCCATCCCCTAGCGGGGGGGCGGTTGAGCAGTTCTTC.

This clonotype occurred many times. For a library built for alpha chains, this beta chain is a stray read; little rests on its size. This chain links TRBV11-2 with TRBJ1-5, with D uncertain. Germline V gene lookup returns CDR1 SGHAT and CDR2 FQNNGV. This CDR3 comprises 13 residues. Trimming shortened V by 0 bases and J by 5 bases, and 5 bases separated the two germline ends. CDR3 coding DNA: TGTGCCAGCAGCTTAGAAGAGGATCAGCCCCAGCATTTT. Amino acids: CASSLEEDQPQHF.

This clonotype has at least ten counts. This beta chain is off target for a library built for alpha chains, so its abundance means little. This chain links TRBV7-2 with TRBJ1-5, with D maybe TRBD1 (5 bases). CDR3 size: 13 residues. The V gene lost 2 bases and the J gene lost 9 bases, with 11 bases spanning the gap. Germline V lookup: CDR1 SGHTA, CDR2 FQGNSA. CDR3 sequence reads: CASSLSQGAPQHF. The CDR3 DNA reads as TGTGCCAGCAGCTTAAGCCAGGGCGCGCCCCAGCATTTT.

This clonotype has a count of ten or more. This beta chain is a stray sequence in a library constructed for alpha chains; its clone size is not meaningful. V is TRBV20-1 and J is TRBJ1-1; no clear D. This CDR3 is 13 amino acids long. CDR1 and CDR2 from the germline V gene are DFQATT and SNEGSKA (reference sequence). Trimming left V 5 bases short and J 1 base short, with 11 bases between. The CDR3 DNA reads TGCAGTGCTTTAAGACGGGAGAACACTGAAGCTTTCTTT. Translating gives CSALRRENTEAFF.

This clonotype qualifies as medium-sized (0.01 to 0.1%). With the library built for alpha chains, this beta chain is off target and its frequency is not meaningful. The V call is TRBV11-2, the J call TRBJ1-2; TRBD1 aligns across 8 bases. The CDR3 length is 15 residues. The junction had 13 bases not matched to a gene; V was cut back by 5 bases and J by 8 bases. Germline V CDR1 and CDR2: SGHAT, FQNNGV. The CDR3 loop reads CASSPATMTGAGYTF. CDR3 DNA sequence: TGTGCCAGCAGCCCGGCCACTATGACAGGGGCAGGCTACACCTTC.

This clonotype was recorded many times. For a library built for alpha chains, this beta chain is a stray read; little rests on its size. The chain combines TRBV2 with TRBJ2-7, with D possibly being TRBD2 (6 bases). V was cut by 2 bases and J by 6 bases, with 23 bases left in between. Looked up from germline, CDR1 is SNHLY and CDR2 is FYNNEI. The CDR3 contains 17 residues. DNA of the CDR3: TGTGCCAGCAGTGAACCGGGACTCCTCGGGTCCCTTATCGAGCAGTACTTC. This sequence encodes CASSEPGLLGSLIEQYF.

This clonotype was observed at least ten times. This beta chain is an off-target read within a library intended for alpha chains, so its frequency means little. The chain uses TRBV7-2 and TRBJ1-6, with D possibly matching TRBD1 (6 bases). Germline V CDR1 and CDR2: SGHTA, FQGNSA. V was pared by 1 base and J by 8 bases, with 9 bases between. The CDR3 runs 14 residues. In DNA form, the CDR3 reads TGTGCCAGCAGCTTAGTGGGGGCTTATTCACCCCTCCACTTT. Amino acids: CASSLVGAYSPLHF.

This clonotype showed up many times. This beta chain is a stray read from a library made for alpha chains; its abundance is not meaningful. CDR3: CASSPRQTPSTDTQYF. The DNA of the CDR3 is TGTGCCAGCAGCCCCCGACAGACCCCTAGCACAGATACGCAGTATTTT. V gene TRBV6-2 or TRBV6-3 combines with J gene TRBJ2-3; possible D gene TRBD1, 5 bases. Germline lookup yields CDR1 MNHEY and CDR2 SVGEGT. The V and J ends lost 6 bases and 0 bases respectively, with 16 bases between them. This CDR3 has 16 residues.

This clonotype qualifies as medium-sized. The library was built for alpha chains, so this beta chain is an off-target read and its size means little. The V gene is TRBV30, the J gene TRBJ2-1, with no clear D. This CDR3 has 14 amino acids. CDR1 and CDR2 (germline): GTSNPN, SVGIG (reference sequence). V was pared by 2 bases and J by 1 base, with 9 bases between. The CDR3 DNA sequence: TGTGCCTGGAGTTCGAGTTTTTCCTACAATGAGCAGTTCTTC. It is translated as CAWSSSFSYNEQFF.

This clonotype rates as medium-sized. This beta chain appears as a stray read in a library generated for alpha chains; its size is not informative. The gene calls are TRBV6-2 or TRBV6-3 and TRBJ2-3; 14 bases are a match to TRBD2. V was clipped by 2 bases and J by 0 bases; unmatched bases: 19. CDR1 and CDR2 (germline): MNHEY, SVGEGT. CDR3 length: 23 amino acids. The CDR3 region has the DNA TGTGCCAGCAGTTACCGGACAGGGGGCACCCGGGGACTAGCGGGAGAGAGCACAGATACGCAGTATTTT. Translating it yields CASSYRTGGTRGLAGESTDTQYF.

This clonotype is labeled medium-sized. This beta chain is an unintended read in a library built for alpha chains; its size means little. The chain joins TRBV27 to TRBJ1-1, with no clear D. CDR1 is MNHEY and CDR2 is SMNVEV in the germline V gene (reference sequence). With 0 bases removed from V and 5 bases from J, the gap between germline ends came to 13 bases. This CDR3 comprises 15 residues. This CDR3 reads CASSLSPGSKTEAFF. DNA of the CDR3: TGTGCCAGCAGTTTATCACCGGGGTCTAAAACTGAAGCTTTCTTT.

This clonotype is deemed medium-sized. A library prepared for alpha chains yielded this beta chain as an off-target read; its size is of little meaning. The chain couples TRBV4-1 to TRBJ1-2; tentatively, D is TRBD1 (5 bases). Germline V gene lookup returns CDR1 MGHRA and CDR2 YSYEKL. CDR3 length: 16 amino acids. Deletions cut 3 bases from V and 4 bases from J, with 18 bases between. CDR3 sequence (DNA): TGCGCCAGCAGCCAGGATAGACTGACAGCTCCCTATGGCTACACCTTC. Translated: CASSQDRLTAPYGYTF.

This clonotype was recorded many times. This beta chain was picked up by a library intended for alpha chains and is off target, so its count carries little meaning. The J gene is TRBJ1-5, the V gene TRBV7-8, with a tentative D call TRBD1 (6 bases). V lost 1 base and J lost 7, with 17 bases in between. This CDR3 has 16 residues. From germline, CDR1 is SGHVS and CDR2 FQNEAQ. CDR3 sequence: CASSLEARGVGQPQHF. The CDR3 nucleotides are TGTGCCAGCAGCTTAGAGGCTAGGGGGGTGGGGCAGCCCCAGCATTTT.

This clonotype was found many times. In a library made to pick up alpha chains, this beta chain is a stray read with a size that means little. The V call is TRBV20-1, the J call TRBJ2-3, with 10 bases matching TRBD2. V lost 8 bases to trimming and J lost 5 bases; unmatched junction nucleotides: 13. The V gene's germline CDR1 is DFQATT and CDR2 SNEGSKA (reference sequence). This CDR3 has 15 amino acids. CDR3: CSSDVGLAVRDTQYF. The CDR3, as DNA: TGCAGTTCAGACGTAGGACTAGCGGTTCGAGATACGCAGTATTTT.